This TCR beta chain was documented in a study of T cells in Graves' hyperthyroidism and ophthalmopathy. Broader study findings: Most thyroid-expanded clonotypes above 0.001 were also found in blood. Ophthalmopathy was identified by the model a median about six months ahead of onset.

CDR3 length: 16 amino acids. Germline-derived CDR1 and CDR2 are SGHRS and YFSETQ. V gave up 3 bases and J gave up 7 bases; unmatched junction bases: 12. TCR beta CDR3 region amplification was performed from RNA transcripts. Primed by the HTBI set, a first-round RT-PCR was run on the TCR CDR3. A single record per CDR3 protein comes from TCRdb applying MiXCR to the multiplex PCR reads. Here the sample spans 750,000 to 950,000 distinct CDR3 sequences, 38% being singletons. Regarding this clonotype: Its antigen is as yet unknown.

The hyperthyroidism patients had all been newly diagnosed, and their disease duration was under 2 months. Their ages ranged from 18 to 65 years. Patients with uncontrolled infections, other autoimmune diseases, pregnancy or lactation were excluded. This sequence was found in a man aged 18 to 29 with Graves' hyperthyroidism. This chain uses TRBV5-1 with TRBJ1-2; 10 bases line up with TRBD1. Specimen: blood. The CDR3: CASSSRTGGDSTGYTF. CDR3 bases: TGCGCCAGCAGCTCTCGGACAGGGGGGGATTCAACTGGCTACACCTTC.